The rows below give T cell receptor beta chains drawn from one sample of a study of cytomegalovirus exposure and HLA in healthy donors. Sequenced by immunoSEQ multiplex PCR; TCRdb stores in-frame clones only, minus some. The sample lists about 220,000 clones, roughly 88% occurring once. Sequenced material: PBMCs. The receptors derive from a woman aged 25-40 years in good health and CMV-seropositive. CDR3s include the opening cysteine and the closing phenylalanine or tryptophan. D genes are given only for firm matches. Some rows have no size entry. The others give once, few or many, or a class for an expanded clone.

size,D,V,J,DNA,CDR3
-,-,TRBV19,TRBJ2-7,TGTGCCACCAGTAGGGGGGCCTACGCCTACGAGCAGTACTTC,CATSRGAYAYEQYF
-,-,TRBV5-1,TRBJ1-1,TGCGCCAGCAGCTTTGATACCTCAAACACTGAAGCTTTCTTT,CASSFDTSNTEAFF
few,TRBD1,TRBV7-9,TRBJ1-1,TGTGCCAGCAGCCCCCGAGGGACAGGGTATAGAGACACTGAAGCTTTCTTT,CASSPRGTGYRDTEAFF
-,TRBD1,TRBV30,TRBJ2-7,TGTGCCTGGAGTGTACGGGATGGGGACAGGGCGTACGAGCAGTACTTC,CAWSVRDGDRAYEQYF
-,TRBD2,TRBV23-1,TRBJ2-7,TGCGCCAGCAGTCAATCCGGGAGGGACGAGCAGTACTTC,CASSQSGRDEQYF
-,TRBD1,TRBV30,TRBJ2-7,TGTGCCTGGAGTGACCTCAACAGGGGAGACTACGAGCAGTACTTC,CAWSDLNRGDYEQYF
-,-,TRBV28,TRBJ2-7,TGTGCCAGCAGAGAGAGCTCCGAGCAGTACTTC,CASRESSEQYF
-,TRBD1,TRBV2,TRBJ2-7,TGTGCCAGCACGGTACAGGGGGCGGGCGAGCAGTACTTC,CASTVQGAGEQYF
-,TRBD1,TRBV30,TRBJ2-7,TGTGCCTGTGAAGACAGGGCAAAATCCTACGAGCAGTACTTC,CACEDRAKSYEQYF
-,-,TRBV28,TRBJ2-2,TGTGCCAGCAGTCCGGACGGGAACACCGGGGAGCTGTTTTTT,CASSPDGNTGELFF